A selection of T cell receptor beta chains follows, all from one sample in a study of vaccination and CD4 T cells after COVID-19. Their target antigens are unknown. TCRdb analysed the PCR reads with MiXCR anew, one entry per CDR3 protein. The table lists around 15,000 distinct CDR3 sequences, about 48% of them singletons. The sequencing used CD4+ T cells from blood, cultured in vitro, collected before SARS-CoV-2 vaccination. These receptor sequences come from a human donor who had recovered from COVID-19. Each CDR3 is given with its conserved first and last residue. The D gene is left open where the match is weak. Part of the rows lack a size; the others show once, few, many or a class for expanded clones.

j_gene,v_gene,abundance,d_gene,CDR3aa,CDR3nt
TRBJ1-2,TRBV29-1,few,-,CSVGRSEWNGYTF,TGCAGCGTTGGGCGCTCAGAATGGAATGGCTACACCTTC
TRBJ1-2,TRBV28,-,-,CASSLSGLGYTF,TGTGCCAGCAGTTTATCGGGGCTGGGCTACACCTTC
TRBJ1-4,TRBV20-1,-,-,CSARTLNEKLFF,TGCAGTGCTAGAACCCTTAATGAAAAACTGTTTTTT
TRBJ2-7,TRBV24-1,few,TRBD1,CATSDSARTGTYEQYF,TGTGCCACCAGTGATTCAGCCCGGACAGGTACCTACGAGCAGTACTTC
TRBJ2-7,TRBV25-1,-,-,CASSATAYEQYF,TGTGCCAGCAGTGCGACAGCTTACGAGCAGTACTTC
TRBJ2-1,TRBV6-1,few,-,CAAGGFSYNEQFF,TGTGCCGCCGGTGGCTTTTCCTACAATGAGCAGTTCTTC
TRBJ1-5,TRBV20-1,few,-,CSARAGDQPQHF,TGCAGTGCTAGAGCAGGAGATCAGCCCCAGCATTTT
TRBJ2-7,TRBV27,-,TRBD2,CASRTSGGSSYEQYF,TGTGCCAGCAGAACTAGCGGGGGGAGCTCCTACGAGCAGTACTTC
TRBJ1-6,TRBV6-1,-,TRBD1,CASSMGQGSSPLHF,TGTGCCAGCAGTATGGGACAGGGGAGTTCACCCCTCCACTTT
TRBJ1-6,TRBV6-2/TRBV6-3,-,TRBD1,CASRQDRASYNSPLHF,TGTGCCAGCAGACAGGACAGGGCCTCCTATAATTCACCCCTCCACTTT
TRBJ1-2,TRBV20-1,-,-,CSASPGVGGYTF,TGCAGTGCTAGTCCGGGGGTGGGCGGCTACACCTTC
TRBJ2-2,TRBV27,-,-,CASSLTNTGELFF,TGTGCCAGCAGTTTAACAAACACCGGGGAGCTGTTTTTT
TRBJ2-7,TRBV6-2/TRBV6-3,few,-,CASRGNLASYEQYF,TGTGCCAGCAGGGGCAATTTGGCCTCCTACGAGCAGTACTTC
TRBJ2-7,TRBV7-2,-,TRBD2,CASSASGGPYEQYF,TGTGCCAGCAGCGCCAGCGGGGGGCCCTACGAGCAGTACTTC
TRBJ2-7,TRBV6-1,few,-,CASRTVADRSEQYF,TGTGCCAGCAGGACGGTAGCGGATCGGTCGGAGCAGTACTTC
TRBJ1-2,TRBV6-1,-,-,CASSDQAYGAYTF,TGTGCCAGCAGTGATCAAGCCTACGGGGCTTACACCTTC
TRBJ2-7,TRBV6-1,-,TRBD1,CASTPEGQGAYEQYF,TGTGCCAGCACTCCAGAAGGACAGGGGGCTTACGAGCAGTACTTC
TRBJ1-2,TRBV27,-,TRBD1,CASGGTGNYGYTF,TGTGCCAGCGGCGGGACAGGGAACTATGGCTACACCTTC
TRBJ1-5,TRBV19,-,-,CASSPPVRAISNQPQHF,TGTGCCAGTAGTCCCCCGGTTAGGGCCATCAGCAATCAGCCCCAGCATTTT
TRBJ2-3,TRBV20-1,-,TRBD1,CSVQGAAAGRADTQYF,TGCAGTGTACAGGGGGCCGCAGCGGGAAGGGCAGATACGCAGTATTTT
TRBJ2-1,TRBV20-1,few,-,CSATLINEQFF,TGCAGTGCCACTCTAATCAATGAGCAGTTCTTC
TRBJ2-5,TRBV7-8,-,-,CASSAKRRGETQYF,TGTGCCAGCAGCGCCAAAAGGAGAGGGGAGACCCAGTACTTC
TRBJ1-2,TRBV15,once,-,CATSSVPLQGYSYGYTF,TGTGCCACCAGCAGTGTACCCCTGCAGGGTTACTCCTATGGCTACACCTTC
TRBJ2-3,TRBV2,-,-,CASSVPSRINTDTQYF,TGTGCCAGCAGCGTACCTAGCCGGATAAACACAGATACGCAGTATTTT
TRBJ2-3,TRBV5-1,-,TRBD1,CASSRDSPTDTQYF,TGCGCCAGCAGTCGGGACAGTCCCACAGATACGCAGTATTTT
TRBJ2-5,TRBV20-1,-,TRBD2,CSASSLLAGGQSGETQYF,TGCAGTGCTAGCTCTTTGCTAGCGGGGGGGCAAAGTGGAGAGACCCAGTACTTC
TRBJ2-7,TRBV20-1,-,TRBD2,CSARESQGTSTGQYF,TGCAGTGCTAGAGAGTCTCAAGGGACTAGTACAGGGCAGTACTTC
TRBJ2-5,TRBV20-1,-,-,CSARFGETQYF,TGCAGTGCTAGGTTCGGGGAGACCCAGTACTTC
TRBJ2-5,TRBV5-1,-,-,CASSLESLPQETQYF,TGCGCCAGCAGCTTGGAGTCTTTACCCCAAGAGACCCAGTACTTC
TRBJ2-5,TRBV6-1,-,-,CASSELKETQYF,TGTGCCAGCAGCGAACTAAAGGAGACCCAGTACTTC
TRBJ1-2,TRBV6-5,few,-,CASSYLTPRRYGYTF,TGTGCCAGCAGTTATTTGACCCCCCGCCGGTATGGCTACACCTTC
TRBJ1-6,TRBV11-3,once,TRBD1,CASSATGQGGSPLHF,TGTGCCAGCAGCGCCACCGGACAGGGCGGTTCACCCCTCCACTTT
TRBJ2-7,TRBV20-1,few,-,CSAATPSGYEQYF,TGCAGTGCAGCTACTCCCTCGGGCTACGAGCAGTACTTC
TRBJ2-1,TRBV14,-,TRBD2,CASSQEGGGAYEQFF,TGTGCCAGCAGCCAGGAGGGCGGGGGGGCATATGAGCAGTTCTTC
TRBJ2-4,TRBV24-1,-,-,CATNLGHVIRNIQYF,TGTGCCACCAATTTGGGCCACGTAATTAGAAACATTCAGTACTTC
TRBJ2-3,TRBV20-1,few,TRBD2,CSASLGSGGSTDTQYF,TGCAGTGCTAGCCTTGGCAGCGGGGGGTCCACAGATACGCAGTATTTT
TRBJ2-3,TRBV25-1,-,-,CASSRRADDYTDTQYF,TGTGCCAGCAGCCGGAGAGCTGACGACTACACAGATACGCAGTATTTT
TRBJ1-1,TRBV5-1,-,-,CASSLGPGGNTEAFF,TGCGCCAGCAGTCTGGGACCCGGAGGGAACACTGAAGCTTTCTTT
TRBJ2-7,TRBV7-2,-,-,CASSSRDATHEQCF,TGTGCCAGCAGCTCACGGGACGCCACCCACGAGCAGTGCTTC
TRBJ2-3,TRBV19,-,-,CASSPGLPLRTDTQYF,TGTGCCAGTAGTCCAGGACTACCTCTCCGCACAGATACGCAGTATTTT
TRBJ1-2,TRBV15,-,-,CATSPAGESGYTF,TGTGCCACCAGCCCGGCCGGAGAGAGTGGCTACACCTTC
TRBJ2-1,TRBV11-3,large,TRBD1,CASSPPAGQGLHEQFF,TGTGCCAGCAGTCCTCCCGCGGGACAGGGCTTACATGAGCAGTTCTTC
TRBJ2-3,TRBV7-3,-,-,CASSLSPGITDTQYF,TGTGCCAGCAGCTTATCCCCAGGGATCACAGATACGCAGTATTTT
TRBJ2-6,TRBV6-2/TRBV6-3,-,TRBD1,CASAKQRTGVKSGANVLTF,TGTGCCAGCGCAAAACAACGGACAGGGGTTAAGTCCGGGGCCAACGTCCTGACTTTC
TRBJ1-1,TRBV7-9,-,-,CASSLGAGPMNTEAFF,TGTGCCAGCAGCTTGGGGGCGGGCCCGATGAACACTGAAGCTTTCTTT
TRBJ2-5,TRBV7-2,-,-,CASSGGGETQYF,TGTGCCAGCAGCGGAGGGGGAGAGACCCAGTACTTC
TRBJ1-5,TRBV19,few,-,CASSIGGNQPQHF,TGTGCCAGTAGTATTGGAGGCAATCAGCCCCAGCATTTT
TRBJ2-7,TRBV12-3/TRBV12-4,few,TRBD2,CASSLPNPGGKSYEQYF,TGTGCCAGCAGTTTACCGAACCCGGGGGGGAAATCCTACGAGCAGTACTTC
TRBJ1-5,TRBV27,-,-,CASSLPPGVGRNQPQHF,TGTGCCAGCAGTCTCCCCCCAGGGGTAGGGCGCAATCAGCCCCAGCATTTT
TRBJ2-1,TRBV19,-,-,CASTQNGGAYNEQFF,TGTGCCAGTACCCAAAATGGCGGTGCCTACAATGAGCAGTTCTTC
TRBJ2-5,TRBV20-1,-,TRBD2,CSASRGEGETQYF,TGCAGTGCTAGTCGGGGGGAGGGAGAGACCCAGTACTTC
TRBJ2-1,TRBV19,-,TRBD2,CASSVTGTNNEQFF,TGTGCCAGTAGTGTCACCGGGACTAACAATGAGCAGTTCTTC
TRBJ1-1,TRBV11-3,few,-,CASSTTVEAFF,TGTGCCAGCAGCACAACAGTTGAAGCTTTCTTT
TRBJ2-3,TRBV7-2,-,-,CASTHTDTQYF,TGTGCCAGCACCCACACAGATACGCAGTATTTT
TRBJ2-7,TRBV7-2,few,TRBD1,CASSTFRTGTYEQYF,TGTGCCAGCAGCACCTTTCGGACAGGGACCTACGAGCAGTACTTC